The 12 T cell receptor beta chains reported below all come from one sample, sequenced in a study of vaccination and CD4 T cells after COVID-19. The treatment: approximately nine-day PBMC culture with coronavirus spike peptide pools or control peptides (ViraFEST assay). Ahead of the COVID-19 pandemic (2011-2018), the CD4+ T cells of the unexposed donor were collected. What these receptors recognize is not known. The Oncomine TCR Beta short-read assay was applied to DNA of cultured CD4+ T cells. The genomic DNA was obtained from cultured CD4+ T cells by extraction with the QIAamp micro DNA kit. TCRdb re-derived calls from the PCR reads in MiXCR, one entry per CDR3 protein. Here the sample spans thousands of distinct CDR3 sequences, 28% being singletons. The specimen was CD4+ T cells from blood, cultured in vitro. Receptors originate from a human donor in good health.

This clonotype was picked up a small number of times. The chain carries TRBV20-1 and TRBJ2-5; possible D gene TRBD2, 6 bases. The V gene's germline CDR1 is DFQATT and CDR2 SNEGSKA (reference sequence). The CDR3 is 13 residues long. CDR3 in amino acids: CSAELRGQETQYF. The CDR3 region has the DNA TGCAGCGCCGAGTTGCGGGGCCAAGAGACCCAGTACTTC.

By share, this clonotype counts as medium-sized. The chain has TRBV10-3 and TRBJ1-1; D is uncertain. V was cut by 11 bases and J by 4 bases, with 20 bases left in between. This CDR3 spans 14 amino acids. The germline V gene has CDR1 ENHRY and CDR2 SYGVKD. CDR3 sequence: CASQPGPPGTEAFF. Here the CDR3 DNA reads TGTGCCTCCCAACCGGGTCCTCCCGGCACTGAAGCTTTCTTT.

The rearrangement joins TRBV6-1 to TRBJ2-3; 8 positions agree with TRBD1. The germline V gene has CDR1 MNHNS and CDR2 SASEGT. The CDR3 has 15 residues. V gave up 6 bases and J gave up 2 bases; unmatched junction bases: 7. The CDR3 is CASSLGTGVTDTQYF. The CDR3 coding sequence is TGTGCCAGCAGCTTAGGGACAGGAGTCACAGATACGCAGTATTTT.

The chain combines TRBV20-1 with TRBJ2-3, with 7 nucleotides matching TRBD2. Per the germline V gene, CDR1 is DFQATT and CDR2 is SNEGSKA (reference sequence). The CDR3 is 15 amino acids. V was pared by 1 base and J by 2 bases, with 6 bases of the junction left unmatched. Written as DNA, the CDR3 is TGCAGTGCTAGAGGGGAGGGAGGGCCCACAGATACGCAGTATTTT. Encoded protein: CSARGEGGPTDTQYF.

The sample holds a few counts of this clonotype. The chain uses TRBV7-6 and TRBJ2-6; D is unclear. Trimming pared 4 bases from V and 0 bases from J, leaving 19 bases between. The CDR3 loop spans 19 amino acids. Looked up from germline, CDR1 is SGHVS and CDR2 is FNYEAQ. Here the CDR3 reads CASSSSLTDGLSGANVLTF. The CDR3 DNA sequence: TGTGCCAGCAGCTCCTCCCTCACTGACGGGCTCTCTGGGGCCAACGTCCTGACTTTC.

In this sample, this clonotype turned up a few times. The CDR3 here is CASSPWGTGYEQYF. The CDR3 nucleotides are TGTGCCAGCAGCCCCTGGGGCACAGGCTACGAGCAGTACTTC. V gene TRBV14 combines with J gene TRBJ2-7; possibly TRBD1 for D (5 bases). In germline, CDR1 is SGHDN, CDR2 FVKESK. The V end lost 4 bases, the J end lost 3 bases, and 13 bases lay between the germline ends. The CDR3 is 14 amino acids.

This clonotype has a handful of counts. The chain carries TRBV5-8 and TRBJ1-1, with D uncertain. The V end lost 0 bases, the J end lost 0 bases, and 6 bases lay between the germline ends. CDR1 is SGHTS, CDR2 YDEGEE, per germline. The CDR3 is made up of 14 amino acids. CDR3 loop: CASSLGSMNTEAFF. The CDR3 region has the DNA TGTGCCAGCAGCTTGGGCAGCATGAACACTGAAGCTTTCTTT.

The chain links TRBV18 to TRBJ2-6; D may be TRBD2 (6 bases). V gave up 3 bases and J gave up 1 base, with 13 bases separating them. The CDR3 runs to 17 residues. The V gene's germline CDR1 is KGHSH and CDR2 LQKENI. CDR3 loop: CASSPQTAGSGANVLTF. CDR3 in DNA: TGTGCCAGCTCACCGCAGACGGCGGGGTCTGGGGCCAACGTCCTGACTTTC.

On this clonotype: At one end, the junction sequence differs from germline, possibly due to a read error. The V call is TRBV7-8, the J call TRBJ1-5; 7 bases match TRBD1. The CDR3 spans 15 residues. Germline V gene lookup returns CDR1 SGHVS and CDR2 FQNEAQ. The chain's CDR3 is CTSSETGTANQPQHF. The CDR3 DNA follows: TGTACCAGCAGCGAGACCGGGACAGCTAATCAGCCCCAGCATTTT.

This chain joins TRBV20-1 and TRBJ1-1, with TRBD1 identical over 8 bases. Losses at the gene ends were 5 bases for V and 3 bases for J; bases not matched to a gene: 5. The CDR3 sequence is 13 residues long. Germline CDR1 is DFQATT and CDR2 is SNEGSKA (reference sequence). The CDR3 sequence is CSAVGQAYTEAFF. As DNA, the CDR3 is TGCAGTGCTGTGGGACAGGCCTACACTGAAGCTTTCTTT.

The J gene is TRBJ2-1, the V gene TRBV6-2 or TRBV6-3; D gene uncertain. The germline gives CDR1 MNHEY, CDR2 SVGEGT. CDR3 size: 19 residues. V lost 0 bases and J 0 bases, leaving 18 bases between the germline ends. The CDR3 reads CASSYSKGFVRSSYNEQFF. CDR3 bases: TGTGCCAGCAGTTACTCGAAGGGCTTCGTCAGGAGCTCCTACAATGAGCAGTTCTTC.

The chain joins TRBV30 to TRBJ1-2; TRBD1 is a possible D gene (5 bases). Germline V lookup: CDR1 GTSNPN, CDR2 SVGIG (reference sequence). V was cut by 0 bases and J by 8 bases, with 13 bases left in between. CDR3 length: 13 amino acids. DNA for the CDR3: TGTGCCTGGAGTGTAATGTGGGGCAGGGGCTACACCTTC. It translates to CAWSVMWGRGYTF.